This entry features one T cell receptor beta chain sequence. What it binds is not known. The germline V gene has CDR1 MNHEY and CDR2 SVGAGI. The CDR3 covers 14 residues. Germline trimming cut 6 bases from V and 6 bases from J; bases unmatched to any gene: 4. Replicate sorted-subset PCRs were loaded with roughly 190 ng DNA, 31,000 or so T cell genomes. Clones were sequenced by immunoSEQ multiplex PCR, and TCRdb holds only the in-frame ones, with some missing. This sample has more than 2 million clones, with 95% found just once. The record originates from a study of shared clonotypes between healthy human individuals. At the level of the study: The composition of the donors was a couple of women and a few men aged 18 to 49. Study outcomes and limitations: Sampling covered blood only; tissue repertoires likely differ.

Sample: naive CD4+ T cells sorted from blood. Subset of the sample: CD45RA+ positively selected. This chain joins TRBV6-5 and TRBJ2-2; 10 bases are shared with TRBD2. The TCR was taken from a man younger than 30 in good health. CDR3 coding DNA: TGTGCCAGCAGCTCTAGCGGGGGACCCGGGGAGCTGTTTTTT. It encodes CASSSSGGPGELFF.